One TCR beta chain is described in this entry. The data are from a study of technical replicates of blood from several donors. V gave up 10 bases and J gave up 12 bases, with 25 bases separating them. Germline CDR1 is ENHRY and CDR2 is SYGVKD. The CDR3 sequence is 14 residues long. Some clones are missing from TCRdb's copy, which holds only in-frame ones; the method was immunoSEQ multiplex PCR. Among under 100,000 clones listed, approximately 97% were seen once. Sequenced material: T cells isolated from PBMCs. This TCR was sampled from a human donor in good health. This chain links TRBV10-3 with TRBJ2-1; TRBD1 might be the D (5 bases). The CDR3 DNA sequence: TGTGCCACCCATCAGGGCACCACAATGATAGGGCAGTTCTTC. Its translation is CATHQGTTMIGQFF.